The following is a T cell receptor (beta chain) sequence with its context. The data stem from a study of shared clonotypes between healthy human individuals. Profiling relied on immunoSEQ multiplex PCR, and the TCRdb table lists in-frame clones only, not all of them. The repertoire consists of 500,000 or so clones, with about 96% occurring once and the leading ten covering 0.055% to 0.075%. Into CD45RA+ naive and CD45RA-negative memory subsets, the CD4+ cells were split. This CDR3 spans 13 amino acids. V gave up 3 bases and J gave up 5 bases, with 8 bases separating them. Germline CDR1 ENHRY, CDR2 SYGVKD.

The chain is built from TRBV10-3 and TRBJ2-1; weak D call: TRBD1 (5 bases). This clonotype was obtained from a woman in her 30s in good health. Sequenced material: naive CD4+ T cells sorted from blood. Subset here: CD45RA+ positively selected. CDR3 amino acids: CAISEDRDNEQFF. The CDR3 DNA reads as TGTGCCATCAGTGAAGACAGAGACAATGAGCAGTTCTTC.